The 31 T cell receptor beta chains presented below share a single source sample, sequenced in a study of preoperative IRX-2 immunotherapy in early breast cancer. Documented treatment: preoperative locoregional IRX-2 cytokine immunotherapy. Generated by immunoSEQ multiplex PCR, the TCRdb table keeps only in-frame clones and is missing some. The repertoire holds roughly 45,000 clones, with just under 95% as singletons. This specimen was tumor tissue, taken after IRX-2 immunotherapy. The receptors derive from a human donor with breast cancer.

The chain uses TRBV10-3 and TRBJ1-4; D is ambiguous. The CDR3 is 17 residues long. Per germline, CDR1 ENHRY and CDR2 SYGVKD. Trimming took 0 bases from V and 0 from J, leaving 11 bases between them. The CDR3 DNA reads as TGTGCCATCAGTGAGTCAATTGCAGTGGCAACTAATGAAAAACTGTTTTTT. It translates to CAISESIAVATNEKLFF.

V gene TRBV4-3 combines with J gene TRBJ2-3; TRBD2 is a possible D gene (5 bases). Trimming pared 0 bases from V and 4 bases from J, leaving 11 bases between. The CDR3 has 15 residues. CDR1 is LGHNA and CDR2 is YSLEER in the germline V gene. The CDR3 DNA sequence: TGCGCCAGCAGCCAAGATTTAGCCGGGGCAGATACGCAGTATTTT. Amino acids: CASSQDLAGADTQYF.

This rearrangement joins TRBV27 to TRBJ1-5; D not resolved. In germline, CDR1 is MNHEY, CDR2 SMNVEV (reference sequence). The CDR3 runs to 13 residues. The V and J ends lost 2 bases and 4 bases respectively, with 6 bases between them. The CDR3 protein is CASSLTSNQPQHF. For the CDR3, the DNA is TGTGCCAGCAGTTTAACAAGTAATCAGCCCCAGCATTTT.

CDR3: CASSLGSGETQYF. The CDR3 DNA reads as TGCGCCAGCAGCTTGGGCTCGGGGGAGACCCAGTACTTC. This chain uses TRBV5-1 with TRBJ2-5; possible D gene TRBD2, 5 bases. Per germline, CDR1 SGHRS and CDR2 YFSETQ. The CDR3 contains 13 residues. The V gene lost 0 bases and the J gene lost 5 bases, with 8 bases spanning the gap.

This clone was seen a single time. J is TRBJ1-1 and V is TRBV2; TRBD1 is a possible D gene (5 bases). Trimming removed 0 bases at V and 6 bases at J, with 11 bases between. Germline V gene data show CDR1 as SNHLY and CDR2 as FYNNEI. This CDR3 spans 14 amino acids. The CDR3 reads CASSEAGGVSEAFF. The CDR3 DNA reads as TGTGCCAGCAGTGAAGCGGGGGGGGTTTCTGAAGCTTTCTTT.

This clone came up once. The chain links TRBV13 to TRBJ2-7, with 10 positions matching TRBD1. CDR1 is PRHDT, CDR2 FYEKMQ, per germline (reference sequence). Trimming removed 3 bases from V and 4 bases from J; junction bases left unmatched: 6. The CDR3 runs 15 residues. The CDR3 DNA follows: TGTGCCAGCAGCTTTTTTGGACAGGGGGAATACGAGCAGTACTTC. Its translation: CASSFFGQGEYEQYF. Based on the CDR3 plus reference TRBV13 and TRBJ2-7, the full variable domain is AAGVIQSPRHLIKEKRETATLKCYPIPRHDTVYWYQQGPGQDPQFLISFYEKMQSDKGSIPDRFSAQQFSDYHSELNMSSLELGDSALYFCASSFFGQGEYEQYFGPGTRLTVT.

The rearrangement joins TRBV7-3 to TRBJ2-2; D remains ambiguous. The V end was cut by 3 bases, the J end by 8 bases, with 7 bases between. The CDR3 runs 12 residues. The germline CDR1 and CDR2 sequences are SGHTA and FQGTGA. CDR3 bases: TGTGCCAGCAGCTTGAGCTTAGGGGAGCTGTTTTTT. Protein: CASSLSLGELFF.

The chain has TRBV11-2 and TRBJ2-7; 13 nucleotides agree with TRBD2. Per germline, CDR1 SGHAT and CDR2 FQNNGV. The CDR3 runs 16 residues. Unmatched junction bases numbered 7, after V lost 2 bases and J lost 6 bases. The CDR3 loop reads CASSLWRLAGGGEQYF. CDR3 DNA: TGTGCCAGCAGCTTATGGAGACTAGCGGGAGGAGGCGAGCAGTACTTC.

The chain combines TRBV2 with TRBJ2-4, with 9 bases identical to TRBD1. Germline V gives CDR1 SNHLY, CDR2 FYNNEI. The CDR3 contains 14 residues. With 7 bases clipped from V and 4 bases from J, the junction kept 5 bases outside the gene matches. CDR3 loop: CASTRDRAKNIQYF. The CDR3 DNA reads as TGTGCCAGCACCCGGGACAGGGCAAAAAACATTCAGTACTTC.

CDR3 nucleotides: TGCAGCGCCTGGGGCCAGGGGGCAGCCGGGGAGCTGTTTTTT. It specifies CSAWGQGAAGELFF. The chain is built from TRBV29-1 and TRBJ2-2; TRBD1 agrees at 8 bases. The germline CDR1 and CDR2 sequences are SQVTM and ANQGSEA. The CDR3 sequence is 14 residues long. Losses at the gene ends were 7 bases for V and 6 bases for J; bases not matched to a gene: 10.

This chain connects TRBV9 to TRBJ2-7; the D is unclear. Germline CDR1 reads SGDLS; CDR2 reads YYNGEE. This CDR3 contains 14 residues. V was shortened by 0 bases and J by 0 bases, with 7 bases between the two germline ends. The CDR3 nucleotides are TGTGCCAGCAGCGTAGCACAAAGCTCCTACGAGCAGTACTTC. It is translated as CASSVAQSSYEQYF.

The chain joins TRBV28 to TRBJ1-2; D unclear. V was cut by 3 bases and J by 3 bases, with 5 bases left in between. The CDR3 consists of 12 residues. The germline V gene has CDR1 MDHEN and CDR2 SYDVKM. The CDR3 loop is CASSFRDYGYTF. The CDR3 region has the DNA TGTGCCAGCAGTTTCCGGGACTATGGCTACACCTTC.

The rearrangement uses TRBV4-2 and TRBJ1-1; tentative D call: TRBD1 (6 bases). The CDR3 has 14 amino acids. Germline V gives CDR1 LGHNA, CDR2 YNFKEQ. V lost 0 bases, J lost 2 bases, and 7 bases lay in between. In DNA form, the CDR3 reads TGTGCCAGCAGCCAAGAAGGGGGAAACACTGAAGCTTTCTTT. Translated: CASSQEGGNTEAFF.

This chain links TRBV27 with TRBJ2-7; tentatively, D is TRBD1 (6 bases). The CDR3 runs to 16 residues. Germline-derived CDR1 and CDR2 are MNHEY and SMNVEV (reference sequence). The germline V and J ends were trimmed by 4 bases and 3 bases, with 19 bases remaining between them. CDR3 bases: TGTGCCAGCAGTTCCCTGGGGGCCGAACGGATCTACGAGCAGTACTTC. Amino acid sequence: CASSSLGAERIYEQYF.

CDR3 nucleotide sequence: TGTGCCAGCAGCGTAGGGTCGGAGCAGGCTGAAGCTTTCTTT. Translation gives CASSVGSEQAEAFF. The chain has TRBV9 and TRBJ1-1; no reliable D call. V was trimmed by 0 bases and J by 6 bases, leaving 12 bases between them. The germline V gene has CDR1 SGDLS and CDR2 YYNGEE. The CDR3 sequence is 14 residues long. The full variable domain, its missing parts supplied by reference TRBV9 and TRBJ1-1, is DSGVTQTPKHLITATGQRVTLRCSPRSGDLSVYWYQQSLDQGLQFLIQYYNGEERAKGNILERFSAQQFPDLHSELNLSSLELGDSALYFCASSVGSEQAEAFFGQGTRLTVV.

The V call is TRBV7-6, the J call TRBJ1-2, with D possibly being TRBD1 (6 bases). CDR3 length equals 14 residues. CDR1 and CDR2 from the germline V gene are SGHVS and FNYEAQ. V gave up 2 bases and J gave up 3 bases, with 10 bases separating them. Here the CDR3 DNA reads TGTGCCAGCAGCTTATCGGGACACCACTATGGCTACACCTTC. Translating gives CASSLSGHHYGYTF. Based on the CDR3 plus reference TRBV7-6 and TRBJ1-2, the full variable domain is GAGVSQSPRYKVTKRGQDVALRCDPISGHVSLYWYRQALGQGPEFLTYFNYEAQQDKSGLPNDRFSAERPEGSISTLTIQRTEQRDSAMYRCASSLSGHHYGYTFGSGTRLTVV.

This chain connects TRBV5-4 to TRBJ2-3, with D maybe TRBD2 (6 bases). The CDR3 contains 15 residues. Germline assignment: CDR1 SGHNT and CDR2 YYREEE (reference sequence). With 4 bases removed from V and 2 bases from J, the gap between germline ends came to 14 bases. CDR3 nucleotide sequence: TGTGCCAGCAGCCCCCGGGCGGGGTTCACAGATACGCAGTATTTT. This translates into CASSPRAGFTDTQYF.

V and J are TRBV11-2 and TRBJ2-3; D gene uncertain. The CDR3 extends over 11 amino acids. The V gene lost 6 bases and the J gene lost 10 bases, with 11 bases spanning the gap. Looked up from germline, CDR1 is SGHAT and CDR2 is FQNNGV. The CDR3 DNA sequence: TGTGCCAGCAGTCCGGGCGGTCCGCAGTATTTT. Translated, it gives CASSPGGPQYF.

V gene TRBV5-8 combines with J gene TRBJ1-1; unclear D gene. The CDR3 extends over 15 amino acids. The V end was cut by 2 bases, the J end by 0 bases, with 11 bases between. Germline loops: CDR1 SGHTS, CDR2 YDEGEE. CDR3 coding DNA: TGTGCCAGCAGCTTTTATGGTTTCATGAACACTGAAGCTTTCTTT. Translated: CASSFYGFMNTEAFF. Supplemented by reference TRBV5-8 and TRBJ1-1, the full variable domain reads EAGVTQSPTHLIKTRGQQATLRCSPISGHTSVYWYQQALGLGLQFLLWYDEGEERNRGNFPPRFSGRQFPNYSSELNVNALELEDSALYLCASSFYGFMNTEAFFGQGTRLTVV.

In this sample, this clone turned up once. The chain is built from TRBV9 and TRBJ2-3; maybe TRBD1 (5 bases). V shed 1 base and J shed 1 base, with 10 bases lying between them. Germline-derived CDR1 and CDR2 are SGDLS and YYNGEE. This CDR3 has 15 amino acids. The CDR3 reads CASSVWVGGTDTQYF. The CDR3 DNA reads TGTGCCAGCAGCGTATGGGTAGGGGGCACAGATACGCAGTATTTT.

The genes are TRBV4-3 and TRBJ1-6; D unresolved. V lost 0 bases to trimming and J lost 10 bases, with 1 base between them. CDR1 and CDR2 (germline): LGHNA, YSLEER. This CDR3 spans 11 amino acids. The CDR3 DNA reads TGCGCCAGCAGCCAAGACTCACCCCTCCACTTT. It is translated as CASSQDSPLHF.

V and J are TRBV11-3 and TRBJ2-5, with 7 positions matching TRBD1. The CDR3 loop spans 14 amino acids. Germline V gives CDR1 SGHNT, CDR2 YENEEA. V was clipped by 1 base and J by 3 bases; unmatched bases: 2. The CDR3 DNA sequence: TGTGCCAGCAGCTTAGTCACAGGGGAAGAGACCCAGTACTTC. This codes for CASSLVTGEETQYF.

The rearrangement links TRBV10-1 to TRBJ2-7, with 10 nucleotides matching TRBD2. Germline CDR1 reads WNHNN; CDR2 reads SYGVQD (reference sequence). The CDR3 runs to 15 residues. The V segment lost 6 bases and the J segment 7 bases; nucleotides outside the gene matches: 12. Written as DNA, the CDR3 is TGCGCCAGCAGGGGGCGGACTAGCGGAGGGGGTGAGCAGTACTTC. It yields the protein CASRGRTSGGGEQYF.

This rearrangement joins TRBV9 to TRBJ2-2, with TRBD2 matching 8 bases. Trimming at V came to 4 bases and at J to 3 bases, leaving 5 bases not matched to a gene. This CDR3 has 15 residues. Germline CDR1 reads SGDLS; CDR2 reads YYNGEE. This chain's CDR3 is CASSFFGGDTGELFF. The CDR3, as DNA: TGTGCCAGCAGCTTCTTCGGGGGGGACACCGGGGAGCTGTTTTTT.

The V call is TRBV9, the J call TRBJ1-2, with D perhaps matching TRBD1 (5 bases). The germline gives CDR1 SGDLS, CDR2 YYNGEE. The V and J ends lost 2 bases and 7 bases respectively, with 12 bases between them. The CDR3 is 13 residues long. The CDR3 protein is CASSVRAGLGYTF. CDR3 in DNA: TGTGCCAGCAGCGTCCGGGCAGGGCTTGGCTACACCTTC.

This chain links TRBV9 with TRBJ2-1; 8 bases agree with TRBD2. After removal of 2 bases from V and 7 bases from J, the junction contained 8 bases not matched to a gene. Germline CDR1 reads SGDLS; CDR2 reads YYNGEE. This CDR3 contains 15 residues. This CDR3 is CASSVRAGVGNEQFF. The CDR3 coding sequence is TGTGCCAGCAGCGTCCGAGCGGGAGTAGGTAATGAGCAGTTCTTC.

The table lists this clone with a count of one. The gene calls are TRBV29-1 and TRBJ2-7, with D maybe TRBD1 (6 bases). V was shortened by 6 bases and J by 3 bases, with 15 bases between the two germline ends. This CDR3 region has 13 residues. The germline gives CDR1 SQVTM, CDR2 ANQGSEA. The CDR3 protein is CSVSQGINYEQYF. The CDR3, as DNA: TGCAGCGTATCACAGGGTATTAACTACGAGCAGTACTTC.

V gene TRBV30 combines with J gene TRBJ1-1; no clear D gene. Trimming took 1 base from V and 1 from J, leaving 10 bases between them. The CDR3 has 14 amino acids. The germline V gene has CDR1 GTSNPN and CDR2 SVGIG (reference sequence). The CDR3 nucleotides read TGTGCCTGGAGTGCCCACATAACGAACACTGAAGCTTTCTTT. Its protein is CAWSAHITNTEAFF.

This chain connects TRBV29-1 to TRBJ1-2; D ambiguous. The CDR3 has 13 amino acids. CDR1 and CDR2 from the germline V gene are SQVTM and ANQGSEA. Trimming took 5 bases from V and 3 from J, leaving 13 bases between them. This chain's CDR3 is CSVQSGDYYGYTF. The CDR3 nucleotides are TGCAGCGTTCAGTCCGGGGATTACTATGGCTACACCTTC.

The CDR3 spells CASSEGQGDTEAFF. In nucleotides, the CDR3 is TGTGCCAGCAGTGAAGGGCAGGGGGACACTGAAGCTTTCTTT. The rearrangement uses TRBV6-1 and TRBJ1-1, with 7 bases lining up with TRBD1. Germline trimming cut 1 base from V and 3 bases from J; bases unmatched to any gene: 2. CDR1 MNHNS and CDR2 SASEGT come from the germline V gene. This CDR3 has 14 amino acids.

V is TRBV19 and J is TRBJ1-1; possibly TRBD1 for D (5 bases). V dropped 1 base and J dropped 5 bases, with 14 bases sitting between them. The CDR3 totals 15 residues. Germline V CDR1 and CDR2: LNHDA, SQIVND (reference sequence). The CDR3 DNA is TGTGCCAGTAGTATAGGGTTGGGGGTTGGTACTGAAGCTTTCTTT. Protein sequence: CASSIGLGVGTEAFF. Drawing the rest from reference TRBV19 and TRBJ1-1, the complete variable domain is DGGITQSPKYLFRKEGQNVTLSCEQNLNHDAMYWYRQDPGQGLRLIYYSQIVNDFQKGDIAEGYSVSREKKESFPLTVTSAQKNPTAFYLCASSIGLGVGTEAFFGQGTRLTVV.